This T cell receptor (beta chain) was profiled in a study of T-cell memory formation after mild COVID-19. There are 15 residues in the CDR3. CDR1 is GTSNPN, CDR2 SVGIG, per germline (reference sequence). Trimming took 2 bases from V and 6 from J; bases not matched to a gene: 9. Points on this clonotype: Antigen specificity is unknown.

From 5'RACE with constant-segment primers came TCR alpha and TCR beta cDNA libraries that carried sample barcodes and UMIs. MiXCR, run by TCRdb on the 5' RACE reads, gives a single entry per CDR3 protein. The sample shows approximately 560,000 distinct CDR3 sequences, approximately 15% of them seen only once. Overall study results and limits: CD4+ bias marked clones expanding day 15 to 37, unlike balanced contracting clones. That cross-reactive memory joined was suggested by some responding clones appearing in pre-infection memory.

The sequence came from an adult woman who had mild COVID-19 (a few samples of this study predate the infection). Cell type and time point are not known. The specimen was PBMCs or a T cell subset sorted from them (not recorded which). V gene TRBV30 combines with J gene TRBJ2-1, with 8 bases aligning to TRBD1. The CDR3 protein is CAWSRTGLRANEQFF. CDR3 in DNA: TGTGCCTGGAGTAGGACAGGGTTGAGGGCCAATGAGCAGTTCTTC.